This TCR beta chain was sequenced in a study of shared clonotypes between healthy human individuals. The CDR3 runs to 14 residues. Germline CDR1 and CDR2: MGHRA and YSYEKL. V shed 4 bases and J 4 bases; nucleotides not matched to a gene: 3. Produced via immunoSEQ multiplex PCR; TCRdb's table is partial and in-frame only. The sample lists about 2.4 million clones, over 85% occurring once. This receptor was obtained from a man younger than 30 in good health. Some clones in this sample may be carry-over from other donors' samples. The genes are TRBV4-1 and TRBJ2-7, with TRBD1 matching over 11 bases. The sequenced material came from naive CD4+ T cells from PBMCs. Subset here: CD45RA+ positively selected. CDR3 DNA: TGCGCCAGCAGCCGGGGACAGGGGGTTTACGAGCAGTACTTC. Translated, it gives CASSRGQGVYEQYF.